A selection of T cell receptor beta chains follows, all from one sample in a study of T-cell reconstitution after alpha-beta-depleted transplantation in children. TCRdb passed the PCR reads through MiXCR, listing each CDR3 protein once. The sample carries 500,000 to 750,000 distinct CDR3 sequences, 10% to 15% recorded once. This specimen consisted of PBMCs, mostly from graft donor cells, obtained 360 days after TCRalphabeta/CD19-depleted stem cell transplant. The origin of the receptors is a male patient under 18 who had a stem cell transplant for acute myeloid leukemia, so the T cells may come from the graft donor. Each CDR3 is given with its conserved first and last residue. D genes are given only for firm matches. The size of a clone is reported for some rows only, either as once, few or many, or as a class for expanded clones.

.,TRBJ2-7,.,TRBV4-3,TGCGCCAGCAGCCGTATCCGGGACCCCGCCTACGAGCAGTACTTC,CASSRIRDPAYEQYF
.,TRBJ2-7,.,TRBV28,TGTGCCAGCAGTTTACCCCCTTCTTGGGGGCGCGGCGAGCAGTACTTC,CASSLPPSWGRGEQYF
few,TRBJ2-7,.,TRBV20-1,TGCAGTGCTAGACCTAAACAGGGATGGTCCTACGAGCAGTACTTC,CSARPKQGWSYEQYF
.,TRBJ2-1,TRBD1,TRBV30,TGTGCCTGGAGTGTAGGGGGCGCTAGCTCCTACAATGAGCAGTTCTTC,CAWSVGGASSYNEQFF
many,TRBJ1-5,TRBD1,TRBV7-2,TGTGCCAGCACCTTGACAGGGAATAGCAATCAGCCCCAGCATTTT,CASTLTGNSNQPQHF
many,TRBJ2-1,TRBD2,TRBV24-1,TGTGCCACCAGTGGGGGAGCGGGGAGCTCCTACAATGAGCAGTTCTTC,CATSGGAGSSYNEQFF
many,TRBJ2-5,.,TRBV12-3/TRBV12-4,TGTGCCAGCAGTTTTCGAGGGGAGACCCAGTACTTC,CASSFRGETQYF
few,TRBJ2-2,.,TRBV7-8,TGTGCCAGCATCAGGATACCCGGGGAGCTGTTTTTT,CASIRIPGELFF
.,TRBJ2-1,TRBD2,TRBV4-3,TGCGCCAGCAGCCAAGATAGCGGCGGGAGGGAATCCTACAATGAGCAGTTCTTC,CASSQDSGGRESYNEQFF
many,TRBJ2-2,TRBD2,TRBV10-3,TGTGCCATCAGTGAACTAGCGGAATCCGGGGAGCTGTTTTTT,CAISELAESGELFF
.,TRBJ2-7,.,TRBV18,TGTGCCAGCTCACCACCGGCCCAGGTTGTAAGGTTAGAGCAGTACTTC,CASSPPAQVVRLEQYF
.,TRBJ2-2,.,TRBV11-1,TGTGCCAGCAGCTTTATGGGGCTCCGGGACTTAAACACCGGGGAGCTGTTTTTT,CASSFMGLRDLNTGELFF
many,TRBJ2-1,TRBD2,TRBV3-1,TGTGCCAGCAGCCCTCACACTTCTAGCGGGATTGAGTTCTTC,CASSPHTSSGIEFF
.,TRBJ2-7,TRBD2,TRBV29-1,TGCAGCGTTGAAGGGCCGACTAGCGGGAGCTCCTACGAGCAGTACTTC,CSVEGPTSGSSYEQYF
many,TRBJ2-3,TRBD2,TRBV20-1,TGCAGTGCTACCCCTATAGCGGGAGATGTCACAGATACGCAGTATTTT,CSATPIAGDVTDTQYF
few,TRBJ2-1,TRBD2,TRBV7-2,TGTGCCAGCAGCTCGATTCGGCTAGCGGGATCCTACAATGAGCAGTTCTTC,CASSSIRLAGSYNEQFF
many,TRBJ1-1,TRBD1,TRBV29-1,TGCAGCGTTCAAGACAGGGTTACTGAAGCTTTCTTT,CSVQDRVTEAFF
.,TRBJ1-6,.,TRBV21-1,TGTGCCAGCAGATCCGGACAGGGCTTGGATTCACCCCTCCACTTT,CASRSGQGLDSPLHF
.,TRBJ1-3,.,TRBV9,TGTGCCAGCAGCGGCCCAGGGAACTCTGGAAACACCATATATTTT,CASSGPGNSGNTIYF
many,TRBJ2-7,TRBD2,TRBV28,TGTGCCAGCAGTTTATACTTCGGACTAGCGAGCTCCTACGAGCAGTACTTC,CASSLYFGLASSYEQYF
few,TRBJ1-4,.,TRBV28,TGTGCCAGCAGTTTAAGTCTGACTGCAACTAATGAAAAACTGTTTTTT,CASSLSLTATNEKLFF
few,TRBJ2-7,.,TRBV11-2,TGTGCCAGCAGCCTTTTGGGGGGAGAAGCGCCACGGCAGTACTTC,CASSLLGGEAPRQYF
many,TRBJ2-7,TRBD2,TRBV9,TGTGCCAGCAGCGTAGGGTCTAGCGGCCTTTCCTGGGAGCAGTACTTC,CASSVGSSGLSWEQYF
few,TRBJ2-3,.,TRBV28,TGTGCCAGCAACCCCATGGGTAAAAGCACAGATACGCAGTATTTT,CASNPMGKSTDTQYF
few,TRBJ2-1,.,TRBV7-8,TGTGCCAGCAGCTTAGCTCTCCGGGAGTGGGACAATGAGCAGTTCTTC,CASSLALREWDNEQFF
.,TRBJ2-7,TRBD1,TRBV12-3/TRBV12-4,TGTGCCAGCAGTTCCCCGAACAGGGGCTCGTACGAGCAGTACTTC,CASSSPNRGSYEQYF
.,TRBJ2-7,TRBD1,TRBV9,TGTGCCAGCAGCCCCCGACAGGGAACGACTTACGAGCAGTACTTC,CASSPRQGTTYEQYF
.,TRBJ2-3,TRBD2,TRBV2,TGTGCCAGCAGTGATTTGTTCCGACTAGCGGGAGTGGATACGCAGTATTTT,CASSDLFRLAGVDTQYF
few,TRBJ2-7,TRBD1,TRBV4-3,TGCGCCAGCAGCCAAGATCTATCAGGACAGGGACTGCAGGGCGAGCAGTACTTC,CASSQDLSGQGLQGEQYF
.,TRBJ2-3,TRBD2,TRBV11-1,TGTGCCAGCGGCCCGGGACTAGCGGGAGGTTCTGGCACAGATACGCAGTATTTT,CASGPGLAGGSGTDTQYF
.,TRBJ1-1,.,TRBV11-2,TGTGCCAGCAGCCCCGCGGGGTGGGGCTTAGGAAACACTGAAGCTTTCTTT,CASSPAGWGLGNTEAFF
few,TRBJ2-1,TRBD2,TRBV7-9,TGTGCCAGCAGCCCTCAGCGGGACCGCTACAATGAGCAGTTCTTC,CASSPQRDRYNEQFF
.,TRBJ2-4,TRBD2,TRBV7-2,TGTGCCAGCAGCTCAGCTAGCGGGGCGAGCATTCGGTACTTC,CASSSASGASIRYF
many,TRBJ2-1,TRBD1,TRBV29-1,TGCAGCGTTGATTTGCGACAGGGGGGCAATGAGCAGTTCTTC,CSVDLRQGGNEQFF
.,TRBJ2-2,.,TRBV20-1,TGCAGTGCTAGGGCGGCAGCCTACACCGGGGAGCTGTTTTTT,CSARAAAYTGELFF
.,TRBJ2-5,.,TRBV5-6,TGTGCCAGCACTACCATAGGGCGCCAAGAGACCCAGTACTTC,CASTTIGRQETQYF
medium-sized,TRBJ2-3,.,TRBV28,TGTGCCAGCAGTTTGACAGGGACGGGAGGCACAGATACGCAGTATTTT,CASSLTGTGGTDTQYF
.,TRBJ2-3,.,TRBV27,TGTGCCAGCAACACAGATACGCAGTATTTT,CASNTDTQYF
few,TRBJ2-3,TRBD1,TRBV11-1,TGTGCCAGCAGCTTAGAGCCCCGGGACAGGTTCATCAGACCTAGCACAGATACGCAGTATTTT,CASSLEPRDRFIRPSTDTQYF
.,TRBJ2-3,.,TRBV5-8,TGTGCCAGCAGCTACTACATTGGGGGTAGCACAGATACGCAGTATTTT,CASSYYIGGSTDTQYF
few,TRBJ2-4,TRBD1,TRBV29-1,TGCAGCGTTGCTCGGGACAGGGGCATCGAAAACATTCAGTACTTC,CSVARDRGIENIQYF
.,TRBJ2-5,TRBD1,TRBV20-1,TGCAGTGCTAGAGAAGGGGGCCGAGGGACCCAGTACTTC,CSAREGGRGTQYF
.,TRBJ2-7,TRBD2,TRBV30,TGTGCCTGGAGGCCGGGACTAGCGGGATGGGAGCAGTACTTC,CAWRPGLAGWEQYF
few,TRBJ2-2,.,TRBV4-3,TGCGCCAGCAGCCTGGGGGCGAATGTACTAACCGGGGAGCTGTTTTTT,CASSLGANVLTGELFF
.,TRBJ2-1,TRBD2,TRBV28,TGTGCCAGCAGTCCCACTAGCGGGAGTAGGAATGAGCAGTTCTTC,CASSPTSGSRNEQFF
.,TRBJ2-7,TRBD2,TRBV6-1,TGTGCCAGCACCACTGTCGGACTAGCGGTGTCCGAGCAGTACTTC,CASTTVGLAVSEQYF
many,TRBJ2-1,TRBD2,TRBV12-3/TRBV12-4,TGTGCCAGCAGCCCCCTAGCGGGATCCTACAATGAGCAGTTCTTC,CASSPLAGSYNEQFF
.,TRBJ2-1,TRBD2,TRBV7-2,TGTGCCAGCAGCCCTGACTGGACTAGCGGGGTCTACAATGAGCAGTTCTTC,CASSPDWTSGVYNEQFF